The clone carrying this TCR beta chain rates as medium-sized. Here immunoSEQ multiplex PCR was the method, and the copy in TCRdb shows in-frame clones only, minus some. Here the sample spans about 33,000 clones, approximately 86% being singletons. The record originates from a study of blood T cell repertoires in COVID-19. J lost 3 bases, V lost 3 bases, and 4 bases had no gene match. This CDR3 has 15 amino acids. Germline V gene lookup returns CDR1 MDHEN and CDR2 SYDVKM. V usage is TRBV28 and J usage is TRBJ1-1, with 10 bases lining up with TRBD1. The specimen was peripheral blood. The source of this sequence is a woman older than 75 with active or convalescent COVID-19. Written as DNA, the CDR3 is TGTGCCAGCAGTTTCCGGGACAGGGGTGACACTGAAGCTTTCTTT. It translates to CASSFRDRGDTEAFF. Based on the CDR3 plus reference TRBV28 and TRBJ1-1, the full variable domain is DVKVTQSSRYLVKRTGEKVFLECVQDMDHENMFWYRQDPGLGLRLIYFSYDVKMKEKGDIPEGYSVSREKKERFSLILESASTNQTSMYLCASSFRDRGDTEAFFGQGTRLTVV.